This T cell receptor beta chain emerged from a study of OX40 agonist ivuxolimab in advanced cancers. Between the trimmed V and J ends, which lost 0 bases and 11 bases, there was a span of 14 bases. The CDR3 has 14 residues. Germline V gene sequence: CDR1 LNHNV, CDR2 YYDKDF (reference sequence). Some clones are missing from TCRdb's copy, which holds only in-frame ones; the method was immunoSEQ multiplex PCR. The repertoire holds 56,000 or so clones, over 75% seen once, with under 6% in the top ten. The V call is TRBV15, the J call TRBJ1-5; a possible D gene is TRBD1 (6 bases). The starting material was CD4+ or CD8+ T cells sorted from blood, obtained in a trial of the OX40 agonist ivuxolimab. This TCR was sampled from an adult with an advanced solid tumor such as melanoma, head and neck, liver or kidney cancer. The CDR3 region is CATSRDSLEGAQHF. The CDR3 DNA follows: TGTGCCACCAGCAGAGATAGTCTTGAGGGGGCCCAGCATTTT.